This T cell receptor (beta chain) came from a study of blood T cell repertoires in COVID-19. At the level of the study: From the United States, Italy and Spain came samples of acute and convalescent COVID-19.

Under the authors' procedure: Using reference gene primer amplification, nucleated cell counts were estimated. Generated by immunoSEQ multiplex PCR, the TCRdb table keeps only in-frame clones and is missing some. The V and J calls and the clone size are those of that table, but D and trimming were determined from the DNA. The repertoire holds about 68,000 clones, with roughly 80% as singletons. The clonotype originates from a human donor in a cohort sampled during active COVID-19. Material for sequencing was peripheral blood.

The CDR3 loop reads CASSRPSRDHGELFF. The CDR3 coding sequence is TGTGCCAGCAGCCGCCCGTCTCGCGATCACGGGGAGCTGTTTTTT. The rearrangement joins TRBV6-2 or TRBV6-3 to TRBJ2-2; D is undetermined. The CDR3 covers 15 residues. CDR1 MNHEY and CDR2 SVGEGT come from the germline V gene. Trimming removed 6 bases from V and 7 bases from J, with 18 bases in between.